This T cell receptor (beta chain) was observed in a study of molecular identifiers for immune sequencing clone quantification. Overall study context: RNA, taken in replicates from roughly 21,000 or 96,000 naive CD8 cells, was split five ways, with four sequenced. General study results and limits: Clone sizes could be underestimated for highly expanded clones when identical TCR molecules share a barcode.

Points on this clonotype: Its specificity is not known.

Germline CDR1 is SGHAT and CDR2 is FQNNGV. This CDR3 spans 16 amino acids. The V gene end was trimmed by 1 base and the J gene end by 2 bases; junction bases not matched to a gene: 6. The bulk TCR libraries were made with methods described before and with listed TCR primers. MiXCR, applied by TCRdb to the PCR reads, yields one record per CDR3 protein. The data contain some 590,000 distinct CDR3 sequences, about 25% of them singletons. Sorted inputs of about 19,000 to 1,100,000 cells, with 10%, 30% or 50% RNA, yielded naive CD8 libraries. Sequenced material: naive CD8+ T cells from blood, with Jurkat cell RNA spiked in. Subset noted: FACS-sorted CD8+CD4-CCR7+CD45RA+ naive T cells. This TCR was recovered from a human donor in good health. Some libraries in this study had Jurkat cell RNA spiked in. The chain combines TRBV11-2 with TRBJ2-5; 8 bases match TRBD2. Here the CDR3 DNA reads TGTGCCAGCAGCTTAGCGGCGGGGGGTCGACAAGAGACCCAGTACTTC. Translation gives CASSLAAGGRQETQYF.